This T cell receptor (beta chain) was found in a study of cytomegalovirus exposure and HLA in healthy donors. General observations from the study: Published work reported that the classifier diagnosed cytomegalovirus status with high specificity and sensitivity.

In the PCR, 60 Vbeta and 13 Jbeta primers were used. Clones were read by immunoSEQ multiplex PCR, and TCRdb kept only the in-frame ones, dropping some. Among over 85,000 clones listed, around 81% were seen once. A remark on this clone: The antigen is unknown.

Sequences were obtained from PBMCs. The TCR originated in a man aged 35-49 years in good health and CMV-seropositive.

The CDR3 sequence is CASSRRQGAFPYEQYF. In nucleotides, the CDR3 is TGTGCCAGTAGTCGACGCCAGGGGGCGTTCCCCTACGAGCAGTACTTC. The chain links TRBV19 to TRBJ2-7; 8 positions match TRBD1. V lost 5 bases, J lost 2 bases, and 11 bases stayed unmatched. The germline V gene has CDR1 LNHDA and CDR2 SQIVND (reference sequence). CDR3 size: 16 residues.